This is a list of T cell receptor beta chains from one sample in a study of blood T cell repertoires in COVID-19. Here immunoSEQ multiplex PCR was the method, and the copy in TCRdb shows in-frame clones only, minus some. The sample holds about 480,000 clones; 70% to 90% are singletons and the top ten take about 8.2%. The specimen sequenced was peripheral blood. These receptors originate from a woman between 45 and 60 years old with COVID-19, enrolled during active disease. CDR3s include the opening cysteine and the closing phenylalanine or tryptophan. Each record gives: V gene, clone size, J gene, D gene, CDR3 DNA, CDR3 protein. D genes are given only for firm matches. Not every row has a clone size; where given, it reads once, few, many or a size class.

TRBV11-2	.	TRBJ2-1	.	TGTGCCAGCAGCTTAGTGAGTGTAGCGACTGAGCAGTTCTTC	CASSLVSVATEQFF
TRBV27	.	TRBJ1-1	.	TGTGCCAGCAGTACAGGGTTCACTGAAGCTTTCTTT	CASSTGFTEAFF
TRBV6-5	.	TRBJ1-6	TRBD1	TGTGCCAGCAGACGGGACAGTGGCTATAATTCACCCCTCCACTTT	CASRRDSGYNSPLHF
TRBV23-1	.	TRBJ2-7	TRBD1	TGCGCCCCCATGGGGACAGAGAAGTCCTACGAGCAGTACTTC	CAPMGTEKSYEQYF
TRBV28	.	TRBJ2-2	TRBD2	TGTGCCAGCAGTGGCTGGCCCGAGACTAGCGGGGGGACGAACACCGGGGAGCTGTTTTTT	CASSGWPETSGGTNTGELFF
TRBV30	few	TRBJ2-7	.	TGTGCCTGGAGTTGGGAGGCGGGGTACGAGCAGTACTTC	CAWSWEAGYEQYF
TRBV12-3/TRBV12-4	.	TRBJ2-7	.	TGTGCCAGCAGCCTGTCGGTAGAGGACGAGCAGTACTTC	CASSLSVEDEQYF
TRBV18	.	TRBJ1-1	.	TGTGCCAGCTCATTACAGGTTCCGAACACTGAAGCTTTCTTT	CASSLQVPNTEAFF
TRBV6-5	once	TRBJ2-3	TRBD2	TGTGCCAGCAGCGGAGCGGGGGGGAGGACAGATACGCAGTATTTT	CASSGAGGRTDTQYF
TRBV10-3	.	TRBJ2-6	TRBD1	TGTGCCATCAGTGCTATGACAGGGCGGAGCAGCTCTGGGGCCAACGTCCTGACTTTC	CAISAMTGRSSSGANVLTF
TRBV3-1/TRBV3-2	.	TRBJ2-2	.	TGTGCCAGCAGCCAAGTAGGTCCCGGGATCGGGGAGCTGTTTTTT	CASSQVGPGIGELFF
TRBV11-3	.	TRBJ2-1	.	TGTGCCAGCAGCTTATCAGGTAACAATGAGCAGTTCTTC	CASSLSGNNEQFF
TRBV7-8	.	TRBJ1-2	.	TGTGCCAGCAGCCTGGAGAGGGTCGGGCCCGAGAACGGCTACACCTTC	CASSLERVGPENGYTF
TRBV5-6	.	TRBJ1-5	TRBD1	TGTGCCAGCAGCTGGAGACAGGGAGGCCAGCCCCAGCATTTT	CASSWRQGGQPQHF
TRBV12-3/TRBV12-4	.	TRBJ2-2	.	TGTGCCAGCAGTCTCACAGGGTTCGGGGAGCTGTTTTTT	CASSLTGFGELFF
TRBV5-3	.	TRBJ1-6	TRBD1	TGTGCCAGAAGAAGGGGACAGGGGTTCCCCTCGGCGACCCTCCACTTT	CARRRGQGFPSATLHF
TRBV19	once	TRBJ2-7	TRBD1	TGTGCCAGTAGTGCAGGACAGGGCCCCTACGAGCAGTACTTC	CASSAGQGPYEQYF
TRBV6-6	.	TRBJ1-4	.	TGTGCCAGCAGATCGGACGGAGGAGAAAAACTGTTTTTT	CASRSDGGEKLFF
TRBV28	.	TRBJ2-2	.	TGTGCCAGCAGTTTGGAGCCGGCGGGTAACAACCCCGGGGAGCTGTTTTTT	CASSLEPAGNNPGELFF
TRBV2	.	TRBJ1-5	.	TGTGCCAGCAGGAGACAGTTTTCCAATCAGCCCCAGCATTTT	CASRRQFSNQPQHF
TRBV11-2	.	TRBJ2-7	TRBD1	TGTGCCAGCAGCCTAGATAGAGACAGGGGGGACATATACTCCTACGAGCAGTACTTC	CASSLDRDRGDIYSYEQYF
TRBV23-1	.	TRBJ1-1	.	TGCGCCAGCACGTACAGGGAAAGTAGGATGAACACTGAAGCTTTCTTT	CASTYRESRMNTEAFF
TRBV6-1	.	TRBJ1-2	.	TGTGCCAGCGGTTCCCCGAGAGTCACCGATGGCTACACCTTC	CASGSPRVTDGYTF
TRBV18	.	TRBJ2-7	.	TGTGCCAGCTCACCACCGTCTTTATCCCTTTCCTACGAGCAGTACTTC	CASSPPSLSLSYEQYF
TRBV2	.	TRBJ1-1	.	TGTGCCAGCAGTGTTACAGGCGTGAACACTGAAGCTTTCTTT	CASSVTGVNTEAFF
TRBV3-1/TRBV3-2	few	TRBJ1-4	.	TGTGCCAGCAGCCTCGTTTCGACTAATGAAAAACTGTTTTTT	CASSLVSTNEKLFF
TRBV5-8	.	TRBJ1-5	.	TGTGCCAGTCTATCCAGGGGCACTCAGCCCCAGCATTTT	CASLSRGTQPQHF
TRBV7-9	.	TRBJ1-2	.	TGTGCCAGCAGCTTGAGGGGGAATAGCTATGGCTACACCTTC	CASSLRGNSYGYTF
TRBV3-1/TRBV3-2	.	TRBJ2-7	TRBD2	TGTGCCAGCAGCCGGAAGACTAGCGGGGGCACCTACGAGCAGTACTTC	CASSRKTSGGTYEQYF
TRBV6-6	.	TRBJ1-1	.	TGTGCCAGCACTCGGGGGCTGGTTTTGGGGTCGAACACTGAAGCTTTCTTT	CASTRGLVLGSNTEAFF
TRBV4-1	.	TRBJ1-2	TRBD1	TGCGCCAGCAGCCAAGATTGGGACAGCACCGGATATGGCTACACCTTC	CASSQDWDSTGYGYTF
TRBV2	once	TRBJ1-5	.	TGTGCCAGCAGTGCAGAGACAGGAAGGGCAGGTAGCAATCAGCCCCAGCATTTT	CASSAETGRAGSNQPQHF
TRBV18	.	TRBJ1-4	.	TGTGCCAGCTCACCACCGATACAGGATAATGAAAAACTGTTTTTT	CASSPPIQDNEKLFF
TRBV5-6	.	TRBJ1-1	.	TGTGCCAGCAGCTTAGACACCTACTACACTGAAGCTTTCTTT	CASSLDTYYTEAFF
TRBV7-2	.	TRBJ1-2	TRBD1	TGTGCCAGCAGCTTGGACAGGGCGGGGTATGGCTACACCTTC	CASSLDRAGYGYTF
TRBV3-1/TRBV3-2	.	TRBJ2-3	TRBD2	TGTGCCAGCAGCCCGCGGGGGGGTCAATCAGATACGCAGTATTTT	CASSPRGGQSDTQYF
TRBV2	.	TRBJ1-1	.	TGTGCCAGCCGAAGGACCACGGGGACTGAAGCTTTCTTT	CASRRTTGTEAFF
TRBV11-2	.	TRBJ1-2	.	TGTGCCAGCAGTCCACAGGGATTCGGGGGCTACACCTTC	CASSPQGFGGYTF
TRBV6-5	few	TRBJ1-4	.	TGTGCCAGCAGCCGAGGGACAACTAATGAAAAACTGTTTTTT	CASSRGTTNEKLFF
TRBV11-2	.	TRBJ2-2	TRBD1	TGTGCCAGCAGCTGGGACAGGCTGAACACCGGGGAGCTGTTTTTT	CASSWDRLNTGELFF
TRBV30	.	TRBJ1-2	TRBD1	TGTGCCTGGAGTCGACAGGGGGATGGCTACACCTTC	CAWSRQGDGYTF
TRBV7-2	.	TRBJ1-4	.	TGTGCCAGCAGCTTGTCTCGCCCGGGTGAAAAACTGTTTTTT	CASSLSRPGEKLFF
TRBV13	.	TRBJ2-2	.	TGTGCCAGCAGCCCCAGGCGGGTCCCCGGGGAGCTGTTTTTT	CASSPRRVPGELFF
TRBV25-1	.	TRBJ1-1	.	TGTGCCAGCAGTTCGACCGGGACGCGGGGCACTGAAGCTTTCTTT	CASSSTGTRGTEAFF
TRBV19	.	TRBJ1-5	.	TGTGCCAGTAGTCAGGACAGCGGTGGCAATCAGCCCCAGCATTTT	CASSQDSGGNQPQHF
TRBV29-1	once	TRBJ2-7	.	TGCAGCGTAGAGGTTGGGTACGAGCAGTACTTC	CSVEVGYEQYF
TRBV6-6	.	TRBJ1-2	.	TGTGCCAGCAGTGATCTCGCGACCCGGGAGGGCTACACCTTC	CASSDLATREGYTF
TRBV28	.	TRBJ1-4	.	TGTGCCAGCAGTTTCGGGAGTGGAAAACTGTTTTTT	CASSFGSGKLFF